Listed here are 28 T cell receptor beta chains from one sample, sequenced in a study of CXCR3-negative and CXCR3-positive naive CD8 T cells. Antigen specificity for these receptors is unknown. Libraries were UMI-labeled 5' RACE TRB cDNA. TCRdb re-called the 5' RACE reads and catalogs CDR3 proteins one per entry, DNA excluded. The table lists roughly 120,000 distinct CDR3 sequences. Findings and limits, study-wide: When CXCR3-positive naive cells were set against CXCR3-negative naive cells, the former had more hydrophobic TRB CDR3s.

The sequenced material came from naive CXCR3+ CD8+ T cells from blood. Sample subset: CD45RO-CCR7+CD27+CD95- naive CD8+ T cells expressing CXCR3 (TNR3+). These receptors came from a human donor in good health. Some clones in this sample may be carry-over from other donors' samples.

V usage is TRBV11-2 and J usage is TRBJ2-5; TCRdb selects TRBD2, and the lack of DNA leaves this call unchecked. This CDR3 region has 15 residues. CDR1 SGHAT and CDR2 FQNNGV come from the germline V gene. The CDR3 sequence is CASSQLAGLQETQYF.

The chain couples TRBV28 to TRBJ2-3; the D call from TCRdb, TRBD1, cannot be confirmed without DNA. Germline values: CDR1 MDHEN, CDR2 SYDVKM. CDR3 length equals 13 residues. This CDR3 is CASSSRDVDTQYF.

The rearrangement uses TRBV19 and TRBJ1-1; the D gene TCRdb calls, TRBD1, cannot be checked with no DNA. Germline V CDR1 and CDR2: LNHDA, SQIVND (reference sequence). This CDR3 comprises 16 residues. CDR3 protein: CASSMGFPAGNTEAFF.

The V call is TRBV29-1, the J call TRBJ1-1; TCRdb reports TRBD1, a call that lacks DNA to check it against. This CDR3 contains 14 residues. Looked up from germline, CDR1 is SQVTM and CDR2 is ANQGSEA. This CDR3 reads CSVVGGAFSTEAFF. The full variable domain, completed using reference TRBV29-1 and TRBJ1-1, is SAVISQKPSRDICQRGTSLTIQCQVDSQVTMMFWYRQQPGQSLTLIATANQGSEATYESGFVIDKFPISRPNLTFSTLTVSNMSPEDSSIYLCSVVGGAFSTEAFFGQGTRLTVV.

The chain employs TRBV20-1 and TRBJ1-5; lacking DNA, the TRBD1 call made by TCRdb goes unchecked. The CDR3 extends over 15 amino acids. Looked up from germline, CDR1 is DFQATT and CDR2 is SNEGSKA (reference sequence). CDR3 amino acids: CSARAQGVFNQPQHF.

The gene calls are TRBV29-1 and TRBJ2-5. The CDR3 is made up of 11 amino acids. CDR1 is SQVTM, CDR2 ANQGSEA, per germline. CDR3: CSVEERETQYF.

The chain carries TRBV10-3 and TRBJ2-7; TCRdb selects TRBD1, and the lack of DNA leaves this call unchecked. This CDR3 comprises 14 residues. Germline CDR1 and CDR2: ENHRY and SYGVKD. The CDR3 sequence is CAIGSPGVSVEQYF.

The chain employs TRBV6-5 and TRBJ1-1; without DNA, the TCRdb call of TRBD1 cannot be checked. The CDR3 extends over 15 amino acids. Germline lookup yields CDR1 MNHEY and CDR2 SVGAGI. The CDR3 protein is CASRSGTGINSEAFF.

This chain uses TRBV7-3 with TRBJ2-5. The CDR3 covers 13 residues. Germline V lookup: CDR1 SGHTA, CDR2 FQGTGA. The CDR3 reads CASSLGYQETQYF.

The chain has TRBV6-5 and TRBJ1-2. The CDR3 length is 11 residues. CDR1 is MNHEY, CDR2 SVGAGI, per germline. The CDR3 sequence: CASKAGNGYTF.

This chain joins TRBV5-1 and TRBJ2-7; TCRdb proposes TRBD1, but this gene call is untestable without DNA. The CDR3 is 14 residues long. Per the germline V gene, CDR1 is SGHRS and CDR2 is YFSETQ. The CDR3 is CASNQGVGSYEQYF. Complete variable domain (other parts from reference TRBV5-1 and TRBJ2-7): KAGVTQTPRYLIKTRGQQVTLSCSPISGHRSVSWYQQTPGQGLQFLFEYFSETQRNKGNFPGRFSGRQFSNSRSEMNVSTLELGDSALYLCASNQGVGSYEQYFGPGTRLTVT.

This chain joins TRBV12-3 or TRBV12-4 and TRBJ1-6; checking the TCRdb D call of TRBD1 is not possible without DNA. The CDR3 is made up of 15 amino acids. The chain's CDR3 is CASSPSTGPNSPLHF.

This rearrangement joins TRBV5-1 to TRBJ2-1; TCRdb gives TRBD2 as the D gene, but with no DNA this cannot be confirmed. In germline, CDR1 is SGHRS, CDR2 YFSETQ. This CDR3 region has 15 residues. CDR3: CASSSTSGGYNEQFF.

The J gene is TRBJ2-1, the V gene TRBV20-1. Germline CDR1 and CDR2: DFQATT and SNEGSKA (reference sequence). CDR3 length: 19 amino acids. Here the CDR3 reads CSASGHSKSVGSQPNEQFF.

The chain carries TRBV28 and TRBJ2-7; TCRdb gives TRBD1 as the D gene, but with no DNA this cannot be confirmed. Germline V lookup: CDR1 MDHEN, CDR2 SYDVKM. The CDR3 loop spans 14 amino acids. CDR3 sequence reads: CASSRDADQGEQYF.

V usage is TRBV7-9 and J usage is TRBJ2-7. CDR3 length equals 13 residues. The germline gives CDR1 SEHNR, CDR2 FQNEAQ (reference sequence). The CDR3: CASSFGYSYEQYF. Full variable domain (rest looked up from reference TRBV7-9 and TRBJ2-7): DTGVSQNPRHKITKRGQNVTFRCDPISEHNRLYWYRQTLGQGPEFLTYFQNEAQLEKSRLLSDRFSAERPKGSFSTLEIQRTEQGDSAMYLCASSFGYSYEQYFGPGTRLTVT.

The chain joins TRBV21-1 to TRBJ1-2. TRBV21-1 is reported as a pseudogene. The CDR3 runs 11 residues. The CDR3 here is CASIESYGYTF.

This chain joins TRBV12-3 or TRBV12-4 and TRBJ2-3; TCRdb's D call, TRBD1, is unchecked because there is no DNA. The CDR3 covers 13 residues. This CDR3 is CASSSPGTDTQYF.

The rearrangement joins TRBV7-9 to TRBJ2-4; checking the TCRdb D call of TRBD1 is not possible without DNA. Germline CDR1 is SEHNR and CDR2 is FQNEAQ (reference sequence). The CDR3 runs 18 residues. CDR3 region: CASSLRAGEAVAKNIQYF.

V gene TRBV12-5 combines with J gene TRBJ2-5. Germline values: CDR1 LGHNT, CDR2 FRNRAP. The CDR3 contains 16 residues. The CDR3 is CASGLVLGPYQETQYF.

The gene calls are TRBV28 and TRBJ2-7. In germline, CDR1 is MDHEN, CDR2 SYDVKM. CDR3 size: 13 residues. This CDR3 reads CASSLYNSYEQYF.

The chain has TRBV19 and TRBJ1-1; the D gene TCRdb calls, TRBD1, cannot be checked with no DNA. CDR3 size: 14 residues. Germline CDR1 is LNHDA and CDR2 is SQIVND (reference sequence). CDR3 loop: CASSLQGLDTEAFF.

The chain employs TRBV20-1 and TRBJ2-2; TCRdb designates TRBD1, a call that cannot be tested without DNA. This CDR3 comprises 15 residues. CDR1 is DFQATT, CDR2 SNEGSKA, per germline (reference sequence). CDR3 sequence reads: CSAGITGQNTGELFF.

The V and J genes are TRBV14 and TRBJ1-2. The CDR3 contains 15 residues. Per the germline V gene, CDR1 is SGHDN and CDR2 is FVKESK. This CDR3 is CASNPARGSDYGYTF.

CDR3 sequence reads: CASSLTQGNMNTEAFF. The gene calls are TRBV7-2 and TRBJ1-1; TCRdb's D call, TRBD1, is unchecked because there is no DNA. CDR3 length: 16 amino acids. CDR1 SGHTA and CDR2 FQGNSA come from the germline V gene.

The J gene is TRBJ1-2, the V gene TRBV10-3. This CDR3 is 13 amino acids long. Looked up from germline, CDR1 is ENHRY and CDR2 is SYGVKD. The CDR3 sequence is CAISDGSGYGYTF.

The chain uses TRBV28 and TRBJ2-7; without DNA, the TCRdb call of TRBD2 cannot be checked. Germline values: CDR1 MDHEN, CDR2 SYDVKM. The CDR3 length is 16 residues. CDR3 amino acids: CASSLIIGPYSYEQYF.

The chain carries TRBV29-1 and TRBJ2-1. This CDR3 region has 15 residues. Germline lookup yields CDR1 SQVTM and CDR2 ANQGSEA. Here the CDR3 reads CSSEVSSSFTNEQFF.